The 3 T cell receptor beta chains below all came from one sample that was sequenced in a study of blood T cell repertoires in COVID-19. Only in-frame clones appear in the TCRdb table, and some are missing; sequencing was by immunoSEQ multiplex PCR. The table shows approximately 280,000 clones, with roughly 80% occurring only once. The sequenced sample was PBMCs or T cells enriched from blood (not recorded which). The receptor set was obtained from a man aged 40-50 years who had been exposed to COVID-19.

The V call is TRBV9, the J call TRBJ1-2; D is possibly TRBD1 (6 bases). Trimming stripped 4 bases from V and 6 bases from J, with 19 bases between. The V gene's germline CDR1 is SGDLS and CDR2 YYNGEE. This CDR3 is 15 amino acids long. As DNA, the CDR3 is TGTGCCAGCAGCAACCCTAGAGCCGGGACAAATGGCTACACCTTC. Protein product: CASSNPRAGTNGYTF.

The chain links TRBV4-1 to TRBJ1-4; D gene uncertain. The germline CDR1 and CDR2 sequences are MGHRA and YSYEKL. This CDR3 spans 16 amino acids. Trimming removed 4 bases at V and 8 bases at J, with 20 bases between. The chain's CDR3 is CASSPNANARGEKLFF. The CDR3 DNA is TGCGCCAGCAGCCCCAACGCGAACGCCCGAGGGGAAAAACTGTTTTTT.

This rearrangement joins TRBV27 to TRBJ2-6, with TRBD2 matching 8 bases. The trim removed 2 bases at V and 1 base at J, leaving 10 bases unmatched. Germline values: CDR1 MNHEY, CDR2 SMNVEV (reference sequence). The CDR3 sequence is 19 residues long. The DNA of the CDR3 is TGTGCCAGCAGTTTAGTCCGGTTCGGGGGGGTGTCTGGGGCCAACGTCCTGACTTTC. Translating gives CASSLVRFGGVSGANVLTF.